The clone carrying this T cell receptor beta chain was detected a few times. Its specificity is not known. These data are taken from a study of T cell repertoires in cytomegalovirus infection. Turning to the study itself: Through public TCR beta signatures, both CMV infection and matching HLA type were indicated.

CDR1 is SNHLY and CDR2 is FYNNEI in the germline V gene. V gave up 7 bases and J gave up 0 bases, with 9 bases separating them. The CDR3 spans 13 residues. Regarding the study as a whole: CMV-specific TCR beta clonotypes restricted by HLA-C dominated the ex vivo response. There were carriers of CMV plus the relevant HLA, and cumulative public TCR beta family frequency identified them.

Via MiXCR, TCRdb re-called the reads, giving one row per CDR3 protein. The sample holds approximately 630,000 distinct CDR3 sequences, 20% to 25% seen once. This clonotype originated in a human donor in good health (CMV status not recorded). Some clones in this sample may be carry-over from other donors' samples. The J gene is TRBJ2-5, the V gene TRBV2, with D perhaps matching TRBD1 or TRBD2 (5 bases each). Sample: CD8+ T cells from PBMCs. CDR3 nucleotides: TGTGCCAGCAAGAGGGGCGACCAAGAGACCCAGTACTTC. Its translation: CASKRGDQETQYF.